These 28 T cell receptor beta chains were sequenced from one sample in a study of blood T cell repertoires in COVID-19. Some clones are missing from TCRdb's copy, which holds only in-frame ones; the method was immunoSEQ multiplex PCR. This table holds approximately 250,000 clones, about 82% found once. Sequencing used peripheral blood. These receptors were obtained from a woman of 80 years or more with COVID-19, enrolled during active disease.

This rearrangement joins TRBV5-1 to TRBJ1-4; 7 bases agree with TRBD1. Germline assignment: CDR1 SGHRS and CDR2 YFSETQ. The V and J ends lost 3 bases and 0 bases, in that order; junction bases with no gene match: 5. This CDR3 is built from 16 residues. This CDR3 reads CASSSGGGTTNEKLFF. CDR3 DNA sequence: TGCGCCAGCAGCTCAGGGGGAGGCACAACTAATGAAAAACTGTTTTTT.

The chain has TRBV3-1 (or the pseudogene TRBV3-2) and TRBJ1-5, with TRBD1 matching 7 bases. Germline V gene sequence: CDR1 LGHDT, CDR2 YNNKEL (reference sequence). V trimming: 4 bases; J trimming: 0 bases; junction bases outside the gene matches: 9. The CDR3 is made up of 17 amino acids. CDR3 in amino acids: CASSRPDRLDSNQPQHF. The DNA of the CDR3 is TGTGCCAGCAGCCGCCCGGACAGGTTGGATAGCAATCAGCCCCAGCATTTT.

The chain uses TRBV7-8 and TRBJ1-1, with a tentative D call TRBD1 (6 bases). Germline V gene lookup returns CDR1 SGHVS and CDR2 FQNEAQ. The CDR3 extends over 14 amino acids. Trimming took off 5 bases at V and 6 bases at J, with 16 bases between the two ends. The CDR3 here is CASSARRDNAEAFF. The CDR3 DNA follows: TGTGCCAGCAGCGCACGCCGGGACAATGCTGAAGCTTTCTTT.

The table lists this clone with a count of one. J is TRBJ2-5 and V is TRBV11-2, with 15 bases matching TRBD2. Losses at the gene ends were 8 bases for V and 4 bases for J; bases not matched to a gene: 5. The germline gives CDR1 SGHAT, CDR2 FQNNGV. CDR3 length equals 15 residues. DNA for the CDR3: TGTGCCAGCCGCTGGACTAGCGGGGGGGCAGAGACCCAGTACTTC. Translating gives CASRWTSGGAETQYF.

V usage is TRBV25-1 and J usage is TRBJ1-1; D unclear. CDR1 is MGHDK and CDR2 is SYGVNS in the germline V gene. The V end was cut by 8 bases, the J end by 7 bases, with 11 bases between. The CDR3 consists of 11 residues. The CDR3 DNA follows: TGTGCCAGCTATGAACTTTTTGAAGCTTTCTTT. This encodes CASYELFEAFF.

This sequence joins TRBV7-9 and TRBJ2-3; no clear D gene. CDR1 and CDR2 from the germline V gene are SEHNR and FQNEAQ (reference sequence). The CDR3 runs 12 residues. The V end was cut by 10 bases, the J end by 6 bases, with 14 bases between. This CDR3 reads CATGPGSDTQYF. DNA for the CDR3: TGTGCCACCGGCCCGGGTTCTGATACGCAGTATTTT.

This clone appeared a single time. The CDR3 here is CASSLGGQEKLFF. CDR3 in DNA: TGTGCCAGCAGCCTAGGGGGACAAGAAAAACTGTTTTTT. V gene TRBV7-9 combines with J gene TRBJ1-4; the D gene is possibly TRBD1 (6 bases). V was shortened by 5 bases and J by 8 bases, with 12 bases between the two germline ends. Germline-derived CDR1 and CDR2 are SEHNR and FQNEAQ (reference sequence). The CDR3 sequence is 13 residues long.

This chain links TRBV9 with TRBJ2-1; TRBD2 aligns across 13 bases. CDR3 length: 18 residues. V was pared by 3 bases and J by 6 bases, with 12 bases of the junction left unmatched. CDR1 and CDR2 from the germline V gene are SGDLS and YYNGEE. The CDR3 bases are TGTGCCAGCAGCGCGGTACTAGCGGGGGGGCCGAGGGTCAATGAGCAGTTCTTC. It translates to CASSAVLAGGPRVNEQFF.

The gene calls are TRBV4-1 and TRBJ2-2; 8 nucleotides align to TRBD2. The germline V gene has CDR1 MGHRA and CDR2 YSYEKL. This CDR3 region has 18 residues. V lost 0 bases, J lost 2 bases, and 8 bases stayed unmatched. The CDR3 region is CASSQERSGGRNTGELFF. CDR3 coding DNA: TGCGCCAGCAGCCAAGAAAGGAGCGGGGGCCGAAACACCGGGGAGCTGTTTTTT.

The J gene is TRBJ2-1, the V gene TRBV5-4; tentative D call: TRBD1 (6 bases). The CDR3 has 18 residues. The germline V and J ends were trimmed by 0 bases and 9 bases, with 25 bases remaining between them. Germline V gives CDR1 SGHNT, CDR2 YYREEE (reference sequence). The CDR3 reads CASSLAIGGGEVGPEQFF. CDR3 coding DNA: TGTGCCAGCAGCTTGGCCATTGGTGGGGGCGAAGTCGGACCTGAGCAGTTCTTC.

The genes are TRBV11-2 and TRBJ1-2; D not certain. The V end lost 5 bases, the J end lost 6 bases, and 13 bases lay between the germline ends. Germline assignment: CDR1 SGHAT and CDR2 FQNNGV. This CDR3 has 13 amino acids. The CDR3 DNA reads as TGTGCCAGCAGCCTCCCTGCCTCTAATGGCTACACCTTC. Translated: CASSLPASNGYTF. The entire variable domain, with the rest obtained from reference TRBV11-2 and TRBJ1-2, is as follows: EAGVAQSPRYKIIEKRQSVAFWCNPISGHATLYWYQQILGQGPKLLIQFQNNGVVDDSQLPKDRFSAERLKGVDSTLKIQPAKLEDSAVYLCASSLPASNGYTFGSGTRLTVV.

V and J are TRBV6-5 and TRBJ1-5; 9 bases are shared with TRBD1. CDR1 and CDR2 from the germline V gene are MNHEY and SVGAGI. V dropped 7 bases and J dropped 4; count of bases not matched to a gene: 8. This CDR3 spans 15 amino acids. As DNA, the CDR3 is TGTGCCAGCAATGCCGGGACAGGGCCTAATCAGCCCCAGCATTTT. This encodes CASNAGTGPNQPQHF.

This clone occurred a few times. J is TRBJ1-5 and V is TRBV5-6; 12 nucleotides agree with TRBD1. In germline, CDR1 is SGHDT, CDR2 YYEEEE. V shed 4 bases and J 2 bases; nucleotides not matched to a gene: 1. The CDR3 totals 15 residues. This CDR3 reads CASSGTGGGNQPQHF. CDR3 in DNA: TGTGCCAGCAGCGGGACAGGGGGCGGCAATCAGCCCCAGCATTTT.

The chain is built from TRBV19 and TRBJ2-6; D is perhaps TRBD1 (5 bases). Between the trimmed V and J ends, which lost 2 bases and 0 bases, there was a span of 5 bases. The germline V gene has CDR1 LNHDA and CDR2 SQIVND (reference sequence). There are 15 residues in the CDR3. The CDR3 region is CASSIQGSGANVLTF. CDR3 DNA: TGTGCCAGTAGTATACAGGGCTCTGGGGCCAACGTCCTGACTTTC.

Written as DNA, the CDR3 is TGTGCCAGCAGCCAGAAGGGGATAGGGGAGACCCAGTACTTC. Translation gives CASSQKGIGETQYF. The chain joins TRBV14 to TRBJ2-5; D might be TRBD1 (5 bases). The CDR3 loop spans 14 amino acids. Between the trimmed V and J ends, which lost 3 bases and 5 bases, there was a span of 13 bases. The germline CDR1 and CDR2 sequences are SGHDN and FVKESK.

The chain is built from TRBV4-3 and TRBJ1-1; a weak D match, TRBD1 (6 bases). The germline V and J ends were trimmed by 0 bases and 10 bases, with 12 bases remaining between them. The germline V gene encodes CDR1 LGHNA and CDR2 YSLEER. This CDR3 has 13 residues. DNA for the CDR3: TGCGCCAGCAGCCAAGATCCCCGGGGGGCAGCTTTCTTT. Translation gives CASSQDPRGAAFF.

J is TRBJ2-5 and V is TRBV10-2; 7 bases are shared with TRBD2. The V and J ends lost 7 bases and 2 bases, in that order; junction bases with no gene match: 4. The V gene's germline CDR1 is WSHSY and CDR2 SAAADI. The CDR3 has 13 amino acids. The CDR3 is CASTRRGQETQYF. The CDR3 nucleotides are TGCGCCAGCACGCGGCGGGGGCAAGAGACCCAGTACTTC.

This clone has just a few counts. This chain connects TRBV6-6 to TRBJ2-2, with TRBD1 identical over 9 bases. The V gene's germline CDR1 is MNHNY and CDR2 SVGAGI (reference sequence). Losses at the gene ends were 6 bases for V and 5 bases for J; bases not matched to a gene: 4. The CDR3 is made up of 14 amino acids. The CDR3 loop is CASRPGQGTGELFF. CDR3 nucleotides: TGTGCCAGCAGACCGGGACAGGGTACCGGGGAGCTGTTTTTT.

V and J are TRBV2 and TRBJ1-3; 9 bases are a match to TRBD1. With V trimmed by 4 bases and J by 4 bases, 5 bases remained unmatched. Germline-derived CDR1 and CDR2 are SNHLY and FYNNEI. This CDR3 contains 15 residues. The CDR3 reads CASSAQGARGNTIYF. In DNA, the CDR3 is TGTGCCAGCAGTGCACAGGGGGCAAGAGGAAACACCATATATTTT.

The V and J genes are TRBV7-2 and TRBJ2-7; 11 positions agree with TRBD2. Germline V gene sequence: CDR1 SGHTA, CDR2 FQGNSA. This CDR3 comprises 15 residues. Trimming removed 8 bases from V and 0 bases from J; junction bases left unmatched: 6. As DNA, the CDR3 is TGTGCCAGCGGATCTAGCGGGGGGACCTCCTACGAGCAGTACTTC. Translating it yields CASGSSGGTSYEQYF.

V usage is TRBV4-1 and J usage is TRBJ1-1, with TRBD1 identical over 10 bases. V lost 5 bases and J lost 5; bases outside the gene matches: 11. The CDR3 has 16 residues. Germline-derived CDR1 and CDR2 are MGHRA and YSYEKL. The CDR3 bases are TGCGCCAGCAGCGAGCCTCGACAGGGGGCGAAAACTGAAGCTTTCTTT. Its protein is CASSEPRQGAKTEAFF.

The chain employs TRBV5-4 and TRBJ1-2; no clear D gene. Germline assignment: CDR1 SGHNT and CDR2 YYREEE (reference sequence). The CDR3 length is 14 residues. V gave up 3 bases and J gave up 2 bases, with 11 bases separating them. Here the CDR3 DNA reads TGTGCCAGCAGCTGGGCGGGAGAAAACTATGGCTACACCTTC. This encodes CASSWAGENYGYTF.

The chain has TRBV4-2 and TRBJ2-2; 15 positions match TRBD2. CDR1 is LGHNA, CDR2 YNFKEQ, per germline. The CDR3 sequence is 18 residues long. The V segment lost 1 base and the J segment 4 bases; nucleotides outside the gene matches: 4. The CDR3 sequence: CASSQGGTSGGRTGELFF. The CDR3 DNA reads TGTGCCAGCAGCCAAGGAGGGACTAGCGGGGGGCGCACCGGGGAGCTGTTTTTT.

This CDR3 is CATGGGNTGELFF. CDR3 sequence (DNA): TGTGCCACGGGGGGAGGGAACACCGGGGAGCTGTTTTTT. The chain is built from TRBV24-1 and TRBJ2-2; D is perhaps TRBD2 (6 bases). This CDR3 contains 13 residues. The germline gives CDR1 KGHDR, CDR2 SFDVKD. The V gene lost 10 bases and the J gene lost 1 base, with 9 bases spanning the gap.

This chain uses TRBV6-2 or TRBV6-3 with TRBJ2-7; 11 positions agree with TRBD2. In germline, CDR1 is MNHEY, CDR2 SVGEGT. The CDR3 has 17 residues. The J segment lost 0 bases and the V segment lost 0 bases, leaving 4 bases of the junction unmatched. In nucleotides, the CDR3 is TGTGCCAGCAGTTACTCGACTAGCGGGGCCCTCTCCTACGAGCAGTACTTC. It encodes CASSYSTSGALSYEQYF.

V is TRBV7-3 and J is TRBJ2-3, with 8 positions matching TRBD2. CDR1 is SGHTA, CDR2 FQGTGA, per germline. The V gene end was trimmed by 1 base and the J gene end by 2 bases; junction bases not matched to a gene: 2. This CDR3 comprises 15 residues. This CDR3 reads CASSLIAGPTDTQYF. Here the CDR3 DNA reads TGTGCCAGCAGCTTAATAGCGGGGCCCACAGATACGCAGTATTTT.

V and J are TRBV5-1 and TRBJ2-2; D gene ambiguous. Trimming shortened V by 3 bases and J by 0 bases, and 9 bases separated the two germline ends. This CDR3 is built from 15 residues. Germline V gene data show CDR1 as SGHRS and CDR2 as YFSETQ. CDR3 DNA sequence: TGCGCCAGCAGCTCGGGTCTCGCGAACACCGGGGAGCTGTTTTTT. Translating gives CASSSGLANTGELFF.

The CDR3 coding sequence is TGTGCCAGCAGCTTTAGCGGGGGGGTAAACAATGAGCAGTTCTTC. Its protein product is CASSFSGGVNNEQFF. The genes are TRBV11-2 and TRBJ2-1; TRBD2 agrees at 11 bases. CDR1 SGHAT and CDR2 FQNNGV come from the germline V gene. CDR3 length equals 15 residues. The ends lost 3 bases at V and 5 bases at J; junction bases unmatched: 3. Complete variable domain (other parts from reference TRBV11-2 and TRBJ2-1): EAGVAQSPRYKIIEKRQSVAFWCNPISGHATLYWYQQILGQGPKLLIQFQNNGVVDDSQLPKDRFSAERLKGVDSTLKIQPAKLEDSAVYLCASSFSGGVNNEQFFGPGTRLTVL.